Listed below are T cell receptor beta chains from one sample, sequenced in a study of blood T cell repertoires in COVID-19. Data came from immunoSEQ multiplex PCR; TCRdb stores just in-frame clones and leaves some out. This table has 110,000 to 150,000 clones, about 82% appearing once. Material: PBMCs or T cells enriched from blood (not recorded which). These receptors all come from a woman in her thirties or forties who had recovered from COVID-19. Both conserved end residues are part of each CDR3. The order of the fields is J gene, D gene, V gene, CDR3 DNA, CDR3 protein. D genes are given only for firm matches.

>TRBJ2-7|NA|TRBV30
TGTGCCTGGAGTATTATCGACAGTCCCTACGAGCAGTACTTC
CAWSIIDSPYEQYF
>TRBJ2-2|NA|TRBV6-2/TRBV6-3
TGTGCCAGCAGTTACAGCGAGTTCACCGGGGAGCTGTTTTTT
CASSYSEFTGELFF
>TRBJ2-3|NA|TRBV4-1
TGCGCCAGCAGCCATCTGACAGGACTCAGCACAGATACGCAGTATTTT
CASSHLTGLSTDTQYF
>TRBJ2-7|NA|TRBV5-6
TGTGCCAGCAGCTTGGTAAGACAGTCCTACGAGCAGTACTTC
CASSLVRQSYEQYF
>TRBJ2-7|NA|TRBV2
TGTGCCAGCAGAGGAGCGGCCTACGAGCAGTACTTC
CASRGAAYEQYF
>TRBJ2-7|NA|TRBV10-2
TGCGCCAGCAGTGGGGTGGGCAGGGAATCCCGCTACGAGCAGTACTTC
CASSGVGRESRYEQYF
>TRBJ1-3|NA|TRBV18
TGTGCCAGCTCACCGCTTTCCGCCACAGGGTTCAGCTCTGGAAACACCATATATTTT
CASSPLSATGFSSGNTIYF
>TRBJ2-1|NA|TRBV2
TGTGCCAGCAGACAAGCGGAGAGCTCCTACAATGAGCAGTTCTTC
CASRQAESSYNEQFF
>TRBJ1-5|TRBD1|TRBV30
TGTGCCTGGAGTCCCGACAGGGATCAGCCCCAGCATTTT
CAWSPDRDQPQHF
>TRBJ1-3|NA|TRBV7-8
TGTGCCAGCAGCTTAGCCCCAATGTCTGGAAACACCATATATTTT
CASSLAPMSGNTIYF
>TRBJ2-1|TRBD2|TRBV19
TGTGCCAGTAGTATGGGGCGGGAGGGGTGGAATGAGCAGTTCTTC
CASSMGREGWNEQFF
>TRBJ1-2|NA|TRBV10-3
TGTGCCATCAGTGAGTCGACTCAGGGGCTTTCGGGCTACACCTTC
CAISESTQGLSGYTF
>TRBJ2-7|TRBD1|TRBV9
TGTGCCAGTTCTAGTTGGGGGACAGGGGCCTACGAGCAGTACTTC
CASSSWGTGAYEQYF
>TRBJ2-7|NA|TRBV27
TGTGCCAGCAGTTTATACCCTGCGATGTTGAACGAGCAGTACTTC
CASSLYPAMLNEQYF
>TRBJ2-1|TRBD2|TRBV6-5
TGTGCCAGCAGTTACTCCGTGACTAGCGGGGTGAATGAGCAGTTCTTC
CASSYSVTSGVNEQFF
>TRBJ1-2|NA|TRBV7-8
TGTGCCAGCAGCTTAGAAATTGTCGGGGAGTCTGGCTACACCTTC
CASSLEIVGESGYTF
>TRBJ1-5|TRBD1|TRBV4-1
TGCGCCAGCAGCGACAGGGACAGTCAGCCCCAGCATTTT
CASSDRDSQPQHF
>TRBJ2-1|NA|TRBV7-2
TGTGCCAGCAGCTTATGGGAGGGGGATGAGCAGTTCTTC
CASSLWEGDEQFF
>TRBJ2-5|NA|TRBV5-8
TGTGCCAGCAGCTTGGGCCTCCGGACAACCCAAGAGACCCAGTACTTC
CASSLGLRTTQETQYF
>TRBJ1-1|NA|TRBV2
TGTGCCAGCAGTCTCAACCAGGGGATGGGCACTGAAGCTTTCTTT
CASSLNQGMGTEAFF
>TRBJ2-7|TRBD2|TRBV5-5
TGTGCCAGCAGTTTAGCGGGAGGGCCTTTCTGGGAGCAGTACTTC
CASSLAGGPFWEQYF
>TRBJ2-2|NA|TRBV5-1
TGCGCCAGCAGCTGGACTACCTTGGGGGCCGGGGAGCTGTTTTTT
CASSWTTLGAGELFF
>TRBJ1-2|NA|TRBV19
TGTGCCAGTAGTAACGTGGACAGTTTTTCTATGGGCTACACCTTC
CASSNVDSFSMGYTF
>TRBJ2-1|TRBD2|TRBV7-9
TGTGCCAGCAGCTTACCTAGCGGGAGCCCCGGGAATGAGCAGTTCTTC
CASSLPSGSPGNEQFF
>TRBJ2-2|NA|TRBV3-1/TRBV3-2
TGTGCCAGCACAGGGGACAACACCGGGGAGCTGTTTTTT
CASTGDNTGELFF